One and the same sample provided the 10 T cell receptor beta chains below, sequenced in a study of beta chain features in type 1 diabetes. These TCRs are of unknown antigen specificity. As every portion of the isolated RNA was reverse transcribed, the sequencing read expressed TCRB transcripts. This table comes from immunoSEQ multiplex PCR, and its TCRdb copy is limited to in-frame clones, with some not included. Of around 300,000 clones detected, about 15% appear once; the ten largest clones hold 0.015% to 0.019%. Points from the study as a whole: Shortening that was moderate but significant affected the TCRB CDR3s of Type 1 diabetes patients in all four CD4+ subsets.

Sequencing was carried out using naive CD4+ T cells from blood. These receptors came from a man aged 18-30 years with type 1 diabetes.

This clone was recorded a few times. V is TRBV29-1 and J is TRBJ1-1; D is undetermined. Germline CDR1 SQVTM, CDR2 ANQGSEA. V gave up 1 base and J gave up 1 base, with 7 bases separating them. The CDR3 extends over 13 amino acids. The CDR3 loop is CSVEGLANTEAFF. The CDR3 coding sequence is TGCAGCGTTGAAGGACTGGCGAACACTGAAGCTTTCTTT.

This clone was found a few times. This rearrangement joins TRBV7-2 to TRBJ2-7, with 7 bases lining up with TRBD1. The CDR3 runs 13 residues. Germline CDR1 and CDR2: SGHTA and FQGNSA. Trimming at V came to 6 bases and at J to 7 bases, leaving 9 bases not matched to a gene. As DNA, the CDR3 is TGTGCCAGCAGATCACAGGGGCCCGGGGAGCAGTACTTC. Protein: CASRSQGPGEQYF.

The rearrangement uses TRBV28 and TRBJ1-2, with no clear D. Trimming took off 0 bases at V and 7 bases at J, with 9 bases between the two ends. The CDR3 contains 13 residues. The germline V gene has CDR1 MDHEN and CDR2 SYDVKM. The CDR3 region is CASSLWQVPGYTF. The CDR3 DNA reads TGTGCCAGCAGTTTATGGCAGGTCCCTGGCTACACCTTC.

Here the CDR3 reads CASSPSQGAPGYTF. CDR3 bases: TGTGCCAGCTCACCCTCCCAGGGGGCGCCTGGCTACACCTTC. This sequence joins TRBV18 and TRBJ1-2, with 8 bases identical to TRBD1. Germline lookup yields CDR1 KGHSH and CDR2 LQKENI. The CDR3 spans 14 residues. The V segment lost 3 bases and the J segment 7 bases; nucleotides outside the gene matches: 7.

Comment on this clone: Germline is not matched at one junction end, which may reflect a read error. V gene TRBV15 combines with J gene TRBJ2-3; D possibly corresponds to TRBD2 (5 bases). The CDR3 contains 11 residues. Looked up from germline, CDR1 is LNHNV and CDR2 is YYDKDF (reference sequence). CDR3 region: CAASRGNTQYF. CDR3 sequence (DNA): TGTGCCGCCAGCCGGGGAAATACGCAGTATTTT.

The V call is TRBV4-1, the J call TRBJ2-1, with TRBD2 as a possible D gene (6 bases). CDR3 length: 17 residues. Per germline, CDR1 MGHRA and CDR2 YSYEKL. Between the trimmed V and J ends, which lost 2 bases and 6 bases, there was a span of 20 bases. The CDR3 reads CASSQLGSGESANEQFF. DNA for the CDR3: TGCGCCAGCAGCCAATTGGGCTCGGGGGAGTCGGCCAATGAGCAGTTCTTC.

This rearrangement joins TRBV5-1 to TRBJ2-3, with 16 bases fitting TRBD2. V shed 5 bases, J shed 4 bases, and the junction held 7 bases outside the gene matches. In germline, CDR1 is SGHRS, CDR2 YFSETQ. CDR3 length: 17 residues. CDR3 loop: CASRRGTSGRGPDTQYF. The CDR3 DNA reads TGCGCCAGCAGACGCGGGACTAGCGGGAGGGGCCCAGATACGCAGTATTTT.

This clone has only a few counts. The chain is built from TRBV28 and TRBJ2-1; a possible D gene is TRBD2 (5 bases). Germline CDR1 reads MDHEN; CDR2 reads SYDVKM. The CDR3 totals 14 residues. Trimming shortened V by 5 bases and J by 0 bases, and 8 bases separated the two germline ends. CDR3 region: CASSMGSSYNEQFF. The CDR3 DNA sequence: TGTGCCAGCAGTATGGGGAGCTCCTACAATGAGCAGTTCTTC. The full variable domain, in which reference TRBV28 and TRBJ2-1 provide the parts outside the CDR3, is DVKVTQSSRYLVKRTGEKVFLECVQDMDHENMFWYRQDPGLGLRLIYFSYDVKMKEKGDIPEGYSVSREKKERFSLILESASTNQTSMYLCASSMGSSYNEQFFGPGTRLTVL.

This clone was seen a single time. The chain carries TRBV10-3 and TRBJ2-7; the match to TRBD1 covers 9 bases. After removal of 10 bases from V and 7 bases from J, the junction contained 14 bases not matched to a gene. The CDR3 consists of 14 residues. From germline, CDR1 is ENHRY and CDR2 SYGVKD. The CDR3: CASITGGGFGEQYF. DNA for the CDR3: TGTGCCAGCATCACAGGGGGCGGGTTTGGTGAGCAGTACTTC.

The chain employs TRBV30 and TRBJ2-2, with D possibly TRBD1 on 6 matching bases. Trimming cost V 2 bases and J 4 bases, with 14 bases left between them. The CDR3 runs to 15 residues. CDR1 is GTSNPN, CDR2 SVGIG, per germline (reference sequence). CDR3 bases: TGTGCCTGGAGTTATCTAGGGGGATCCACCGGGGAGCTGTTTTTT. This encodes CAWSYLGGSTGELFF.